This T cell receptor beta chain was documented in a study of cytomegalovirus exposure and HLA in healthy donors. The germline gives CDR1 SEHNR, CDR2 FQNEAQ (reference sequence). CDR3 length equals 15 residues. Trimming took 5 bases from V and 1 from J; bases not matched to a gene: 3. Only in-frame clones appear in the TCRdb table, and some are missing; sequencing was by immunoSEQ multiplex PCR. The sample carries 120,000 or so clones, 89% recorded once. Study-level findings and limits: The study designated roughly 150 TCR beta chains cytomegalovirus-associated.

This clone has only a few counts. Antigen: not known. The receptor comes from a woman in her late teens or twenties in good health and CMV-seronegative. The chain has TRBV7-9 and TRBJ2-5, with 11 bases fitting TRBD2. Input material: PBMCs. Here the CDR3 DNA reads TGTGCCAGCAGCATTAGCGGGGGGGTCCAAGAGACCCAGTACTTC. The encoded protein is CASSISGGVQETQYF. Supplemented by reference TRBV7-9 and TRBJ2-5, the full variable domain reads DTGVSQNPRHKITKRGQNVTFRCDPISEHNRLYWYRQTLGQGPEFLTYFQNEAQLEKSRLLSDRFSAERPKGSFSTLEIQRTEQGDSAMYLCASSISGGVQETQYFGPGTRLLVL.